This passage covers 28 T cell receptor beta chains from one sample sequenced in a study of shared clonotypes between healthy human individuals. Profiling relied on immunoSEQ multiplex PCR, and the TCRdb table lists in-frame clones only, not all of them. The table lists 2,100,000 or so clones, 90% to 97% of them singletons. Sequencing was carried out using naive CD4+ T cells sorted from blood. Documented subset: CD45RA+ positively selected. These receptors originate from a man younger than 30 in good health.

V gene TRBV6-1 combines with J gene TRBJ1-2; a weak D match, TRBD1 (6 bases). Germline V gene lookup returns CDR1 MNHNS and CDR2 SASEGT. The CDR3 totals 13 residues. The V gene lost 5 bases and the J gene lost 6 bases, with 13 bases spanning the gap. The CDR3, as DNA: TGTGCCAGCAGTTGGGCGTCAGGGGATGGCTACACCTTC. Translated, it gives CASSWASGDGYTF.

This chain uses TRBV7-9 with TRBJ2-7; D might be TRBD1 or TRBD2, each matching 5 bases. The CDR3 has 15 residues. The V end was cut by 6 bases, the J end by 3 bases, with 18 bases between. The germline V gene has CDR1 SEHNR and CDR2 FQNEAQ (reference sequence). The CDR3: CASSWDGLARYEQYF. CDR3 nucleotide sequence: TGTGCCAGCAGTTGGGACGGACTGGCCCGCTACGAGCAGTACTTC.

Comments on this clone: The sample contains more than one DNA sequence encoding this CDR3. The rearrangement uses TRBV5-1 and TRBJ2-5; TRBD2 matches at 14 bases. Looked up from germline, CDR1 is SGHRS and CDR2 is YFSETQ. V lost 4 bases and J lost 2; bases outside the gene matches: 4. The CDR3 runs 16 residues. The chain's CDR3 is CASSPGLAGGQETQYF. The CDR3 DNA reads as TGCGCCAGCAGCCCCGGACTAGCGGGAGGTCAAGAGACCCAGTACTTC. The variable domain in full, with the rest retrieved from reference TRBV5-1 and TRBJ2-5, is KAGVTQTPRYLIKTRGQQVTLSCSPISGHRSVSWYQQTPGQGLQFLFEYFSETQRNKGNFPGRFSGRQFSNSRSEMNVSTLELGDSALYLCASSPGLAGGQETQYFGPGTRLLVL.

CDR3 residues: CASEEGQVYGYTF. The CDR3 DNA is TGTGCCAGCGAGGAAGGGCAGGTCTATGGCTACACCTTC. J is TRBJ1-2 and V is TRBV21-1. TRBV21-1 is tagged as a pseudogene. The CDR3 sequence is 13 residues long.

The chain is built from TRBV5-8 and TRBJ2-3; D is unresolved. The ends were cut back, 2 bases at V and 3 bases at J, with 7 bases in the middle. CDR1 is SGHTS, CDR2 YDEGEE, per germline. There are 13 residues in the CDR3. The CDR3 DNA reads as TGTGCCAGCAGCTTTGCTCATACAGATACGCAGTATTTT. It translates to CASSFAHTDTQYF.

The rearrangement joins TRBV18 to TRBJ2-7, with D perhaps matching TRBD1 (5 bases). This CDR3 has 13 residues. V was clipped by 3 bases and J by 9 bases, with 15 bases between them. Germline CDR1 KGHSH, CDR2 LQKENI. The CDR3 is CASSPDLQAGQYF. DNA of the CDR3: TGTGCCAGCTCACCCGATTTACAGGCTGGGCAGTACTTC.

The chain employs TRBV4-1 and TRBJ2-2; 8 nucleotides align to TRBD1. The CDR3 sequence is 14 residues long. Germline assignment: CDR1 MGHRA and CDR2 YSYEKL. Germline trimming cut 5 bases from V and 7 bases from J; bases unmatched to any gene: 6. The CDR3, as DNA: TGCGCCAGCAGCAGGGGGACAGGTAACGGGGAGCTGTTTTTT. Amino acids: CASSRGTGNGELFF.

This chain connects TRBV13 to TRBJ2-1; 8 nucleotides agree with TRBD2. This CDR3 region has 17 residues. CDR1 and CDR2 (germline): PRHDT, FYEKMQ (reference sequence). V lost 1 base and J lost 2; bases outside the gene matches: 7. For the CDR3, the DNA is TGTGCCAGCAGCTTAGTCACTAGCGGTACAGCCTACAATGAGCAGTTCTTC. Its protein product is CASSLVTSGTAYNEQFF.

This chain connects TRBV6-1 to TRBJ1-6, with 7 bases fitting TRBD1. Looked up from germline, CDR1 is MNHNS and CDR2 is SASEGT. Trimming took 0 bases from V and 3 from J; bases not matched to a gene: 2. The CDR3 extends over 16 amino acids. As DNA, the CDR3 is TGTGCCAGCAGTGAAGCGACAGGGAACTATAATTCACCCCTCCACTTT. Its protein is CASSEATGNYNSPLHF.

This clone was observed once. The V gene is TRBV5-1, the J gene TRBJ1-5; 7 nucleotides agree with TRBD1. The germline CDR1 and CDR2 sequences are SGHRS and YFSETQ. The CDR3 spans 14 residues. Germline trimming cut 4 bases from V and 3 bases from J; bases unmatched to any gene: 4. CDR3 DNA: TGCGCCAGCAGCCGCACAGGGGACAATCAGCCCCAGCATTTT. It is translated as CASSRTGDNQPQHF.

The rearrangement uses TRBV5-1 and TRBJ2-1; 8 positions agree with TRBD1. The germline CDR1 and CDR2 sequences are SGHRS and YFSETQ. The CDR3 extends over 16 amino acids. The ends lost 0 bases at V and 4 bases at J; junction bases unmatched: 6. CDR3 residues: CASSLAPGGGYNEQFF. For the CDR3, the DNA is TGCGCCAGCAGCTTGGCCCCAGGGGGCGGGTACAATGAGCAGTTCTTC. The full variable domain, completed using reference TRBV5-1 and TRBJ2-1, is KAGVTQTPRYLIKTRGQQVTLSCSPISGHRSVSWYQQTPGQGLQFLFEYFSETQRNKGNFPGRFSGRQFSNSRSEMNVSTLELGDSALYLCASSLAPGGGYNEQFFGPGTRLTVL.

V gene TRBV7-2 combines with J gene TRBJ2-1; D is unclear. This CDR3 has 15 residues. V shed 5 bases and J shed 6 bases, with 17 bases lying between them. CDR1 SGHTA and CDR2 FQGNSA come from the germline V gene. In nucleotides, the CDR3 is TGTGCCAGCAGCCGCACCCCCCCCCTCGGCAATGAGCAGTTCTTC. Translating it yields CASSRTPPLGNEQFF. Looking up the rest from reference TRBV7-2 and TRBJ2-1 gives the full variable domain: GAGVSQSPSNKVTEKGKDVELRCDPISGHTALYWYRQSLGQGLEFLIYFQGNSAPDKSGLPSDRFSAERTGGSVSTLTIQRTQQEDSAVYLCASSRTPPLGNEQFFGPGTRLTVL.

This rearrangement joins TRBV28 to TRBJ1-2; weak D call: TRBD1 (6 bases). Trimming took off 7 bases at V and 4 bases at J, with 16 bases between the two ends. The length of the CDR3 is 14 residues. Germline loops: CDR1 MDHEN, CDR2 SYDVKM. The CDR3 sequence: CASTSVTGRYGYTF. The DNA for the CDR3 is TGTGCCAGCACGTCCGTCACAGGGCGCTATGGCTACACCTTC.

The rearrangement joins TRBV15 to TRBJ1-1; D might be TRBD1 (5 bases). Germline V gene data show CDR1 as LNHNV and CDR2 as YYDKDF (reference sequence). The V gene lost 1 base and the J gene lost 5 bases, with 14 bases spanning the gap. The CDR3 extends over 15 amino acids. CDR3 sequence (DNA): TGTGCCACCAGCAGAGCTGGGACGTTGAGGACTGAAGCTTTCTTT. It codes for CATSRAGTLRTEAFF. The complete variable domain, with remaining parts taken from reference TRBV15 and TRBJ1-1, reads DAMVIQNPRYQVTQFGKPVTLSCSQTLNHNVMYWYQQKSSQAPKLLFHYYDKDFNNEADTPDNFQSRRPNTSFCFLDIRSPGLGDTAMYLCATSRAGTLRTEAFFGQGTRLTVV.

This clone was seen once. Other DNA variants within this sample encode the same CDR3. The chain couples TRBV19 to TRBJ2-2; no reliable D call. CDR1 is LNHDA and CDR2 is SQIVND in the germline V gene (reference sequence). This CDR3 comprises 14 residues. With 2 bases removed from V and 2 bases from J, the gap between germline ends came to 6 bases. The CDR3 bases are TGTGCCAGTAGTATAACCGGTAACACCGGGGAGCTGTTTTTT. Residues: CASSITGNTGELFF.

The V gene is TRBV6-5, the J gene TRBJ2-7; D tentatively reads TRBD1 or TRBD2 (6 bases each). Per germline, CDR1 MNHEY and CDR2 SVGAGI. The length of the CDR3 is 13 residues. V was cut by 8 bases and J by 5 bases, with 16 bases left in between. CDR3 DNA: TGTGCCAGCCGACGAGGGGGGAGACACGAGCAGTACTTC. It encodes CASRRGGRHEQYF.

The chain uses TRBV27 and TRBJ1-6; possibly TRBD1 for D (5 bases). V lost 6 bases and J lost 1, with 10 bases in between. The CDR3 covers 15 residues. Germline V gives CDR1 MNHEY, CDR2 SMNVEV (reference sequence). CDR3 nucleotides: TGTGCCAGCAGGGGGCTAGAGTCCTATAATTCACCCCTCCACTTT. This sequence encodes CASRGLESYNSPLHF.

The CDR3, as DNA: TGCGCCAGCAGCCTATATCAGGGACTAGTGAACAATGAGCAGTTCTTC. Encoded protein: CASSLYQGLVNNEQFF. The rearrangement uses TRBV4-3 and TRBJ2-1; 8 bases match TRBD2. V was clipped by 4 bases and J by 5 bases; unmatched bases: 10. The length of the CDR3 is 16 residues. CDR1 and CDR2 from the germline V gene are LGHNA and YSLEER.

The chain has TRBV2 and TRBJ2-7; D call uncertain. Between the trimmed V and J ends, which lost 1 base and 3 bases, there was a span of 4 bases. The V gene's germline CDR1 is SNHLY and CDR2 FYNNEI. The CDR3 loop spans 12 amino acids. The CDR3 DNA follows: TGTGCCAGCAGTGAAGGGCACTACGAGCAGTACTTC. As protein: CASSEGHYEQYF.

The chain combines TRBV6-5 with TRBJ1-2; D is unclear. This CDR3 is 15 amino acids long. With 5 bases removed from V and 4 bases from J, the gap between germline ends came to 17 bases. Germline V gives CDR1 MNHEY, CDR2 SVGAGI. CDR3 region: CASSSWRRNIYGYTF. In DNA form, the CDR3 reads TGTGCCAGCAGTAGTTGGAGGCGTAATATCTATGGCTACACCTTC.

The CDR3 is CASSLDRVSNQPQHF. The CDR3, as DNA: TGTGCCAGCAGTCTCGACAGGGTTTCGAATCAGCCCCAGCATTTT. The chain uses TRBV2 and TRBJ1-5, with 7 positions matching TRBD1. The ends lost 5 bases at V and 4 bases at J; junction bases unmatched: 8. From germline, CDR1 is SNHLY and CDR2 FYNNEI. The length of the CDR3 is 15 residues.

The chain is built from TRBV4-3 and TRBJ2-7, with 8 bases that match TRBD2. The V and J ends lost 2 bases and 5 bases, in that order; junction bases with no gene match: 17. This CDR3 region has 18 residues. CDR1 and CDR2 from the germline V gene are LGHNA and YSLEER. The CDR3 region is CASSQRRGIAGRFDEQYF. The CDR3, as DNA: TGCGCCAGCAGCCAAAGACGAGGGATAGCGGGAAGGTTCGACGAGCAGTACTTC.

The chain carries TRBV30 and TRBJ2-3, with 8 nucleotides matching TRBD2. Trimming at V came to 4 bases and at J to 3 bases, leaving 6 bases not matched to a gene. Germline V CDR1 and CDR2: GTSNPN, SVGIG (reference sequence). This CDR3 is 14 amino acids long. In DNA, the CDR3 is TGTGCCTGGACTATAGCGGGGACGACAGATACGCAGTATTTT. Amino acid sequence: CAWTIAGTTDTQYF.

Written as DNA, the CDR3 is TGTGCCAGCAGCTGGGCGGCTGATTTTCAGTATTTT. As protein: CASSWAADFQYF. This chain connects TRBV5-7 to TRBJ2-3; D uncertain. TRBV5-7 qualifies as an ORF whose function is uncertain. Trimming took 3 bases from V and 12 from J, leaving 14 bases between them. The CDR3 runs to 12 residues.

The CDR3 region is CATSREDKTNEKLFF. In DNA, the CDR3 is TGTGCCACCAGCAGGGAGGACAAAACTAATGAAAAACTGTTTTTT. The V gene is TRBV15, the J gene TRBJ1-4; weak D call: TRBD1 (5 bases). CDR3 length: 15 residues. Trimming removed 3 bases from V and 1 base from J, with 9 bases in between. Germline CDR1 and CDR2: LNHNV and YYDKDF (reference sequence).

The rearrangement uses TRBV5-1 and TRBJ1-2, with TRBD1 identical over 9 bases. This CDR3 is 17 amino acids long. Looked up from germline, CDR1 is SGHRS and CDR2 is YFSETQ. Unmatched junction bases numbered 14, after V lost 1 base and J lost 7 bases. CDR3 in DNA: TGCGCCAGCAGCTTGCGCCCTCCGGGACAGGGAGCCGGTGGCTACACCTTC. It codes for CASSLRPPGQGAGGYTF.

The chain joins TRBV29-1 to TRBJ1-2; TRBD1 matches at 10 bases. Germline loops: CDR1 SQVTM, CDR2 ANQGSEA. Unmatched junction bases numbered 3, after V lost 7 bases and J lost 7 bases. CDR3 length: 11 residues. This CDR3 is CSGTGGSGYTF. The CDR3 coding sequence is TGCAGCGGGACAGGGGGTAGTGGCTACACCTTC.

Here the CDR3 reads CAWSSVAGYEQYF. CDR3 in DNA: TGTGCCTGGAGTAGCGTAGCGGGCTACGAGCAGTACTTC. This chain links TRBV30 with TRBJ2-7, with 7 bases fitting TRBD2. CDR1 is GTSNPN, CDR2 SVGIG, per germline (reference sequence). The CDR3 extends over 13 amino acids. V shed 2 bases and J 3 bases; nucleotides not matched to a gene: 4.